Each of the 18 T cell receptor beta chains below was sequenced from the same sample in a study of T-cell reconstitution after alpha-beta-depleted transplantation in children. Using unique molecular identifiers, the investigators prepared the TCRbeta library. TCRdb passed the PCR reads through MiXCR, listing each CDR3 protein once. The sample carries a few hundred thousand distinct CDR3 sequences, around 21% recorded once. Source: PBMCs from the stem cell graft donor, taken from the stem cell graft. These receptors all come from a human donor who donated a stem cell graft to a child with acute myeloid leukemia.

There are many counts of this clonotype. V usage is TRBV29-1 and J usage is TRBJ2-3; 14 bases fit TRBD2. V dropped 7 bases and J dropped 1; count of bases not matched to a gene: 10. Germline V lookup: CDR1 SQVTM, CDR2 ANQGSEA. CDR3 size: 17 residues. The CDR3 coding sequence is TGCAGCGATATGACTAGCGGGAGGGCCGGGGGCACAGATACGCAGTATTTT. It yields the protein CSDMTSGRAGGTDTQYF.

This clonotype was detected ten times or more. The chain joins TRBV20-1 to TRBJ2-1; the D gene is possibly TRBD2 (5 bases). V was shortened by 5 bases and J by 3 bases, with 14 bases between the two germline ends. CDR1 and CDR2 from the germline V gene are DFQATT and SNEGSKA (reference sequence). The CDR3 runs to 14 residues. The CDR3 spells CSARPGNNYNEQFF. The CDR3 DNA reads TGCAGTGCTCGACCGGGAAATAACTACAATGAGCAGTTCTTC.

This clonotype was found a few times. The chain recombines TRBV7-2 with TRBJ1-6, with 7 positions matching TRBD1. Trimming took 4 bases from V and 5 from J; bases not matched to a gene: 2. The CDR3 extends over 14 amino acids. Germline lookup yields CDR1 SGHTA and CDR2 FQGNSA. The CDR3 sequence: CASSSGQNNSPLHF. The CDR3 DNA sequence: TGTGCCAGCAGCTCGGGACAGAATAATTCACCCCTCCACTTT.

This clonotype appeared a few times. The J gene is TRBJ2-7, the V gene TRBV28, with a possible D match to TRBD1 (6 bases). Trimming took off 3 bases at V and 1 base at J, with 13 bases between the two ends. Germline CDR1 MDHEN, CDR2 SYDVKM. The CDR3 extends over 15 amino acids. The DNA of the CDR3 is TGTGCCAGCAGTTTCCCGCAGGGGCGGTCCTACGAGCAGTACTTC. This encodes CASSFPQGRSYEQYF.

V gene TRBV7-6 combines with J gene TRBJ1-4; perhaps TRBD1 as D (6 bases). V was clipped by 7 bases and J by 3 bases, with 21 bases between them. Germline lookup yields CDR1 SGHVS and CDR2 FNYEAQ. The CDR3 is made up of 17 amino acids. DNA for the CDR3: TGTGCCAGCACCCCGGGGGCAGGTTGGACCCCTAATGAAAAACTGTTTTTT. Translation: CASTPGAGWTPNEKLFF.

The chain employs TRBV7-8 and TRBJ1-4; 8 bases map to TRBD1. The CDR3 consists of 16 residues. CDR1 and CDR2 (germline): SGHVS, FQNEAQ. After removal of 4 bases from V and 0 bases from J, the junction contained 4 bases not matched to a gene. For the CDR3, the DNA is TGTGCCAGCAGCTGGACAGGGCGTGCAACTAATGAAAAACTGTTTTTT. Translation: CASSWTGRATNEKLFF. Looking up the rest from reference TRBV7-8 and TRBJ1-4 gives the full variable domain: GAGVSQSPRYKVAKRGQDVALRCDPISGHVSLFWYQQALGQGPEFLTYFQNEAQLDKSGLPSDRFFAERPEGSVSTLKIQRTQQEDSAVYLCASSWTGRATNEKLFFGSGTQLSVL.

This clonotype was detected only a few times. The J gene is TRBJ1-4, the V gene TRBV12-3 or TRBV12-4; D uncertain. Trimming shortened V by 3 bases and J by 6 bases, and 14 bases separated the two germline ends. The CDR3 loop spans 15 amino acids. In DNA form, the CDR3 reads TGTGCCAGCAGTTTCGGCAAGGTCATAGATGAAAAACTGTTTTTT. Residues: CASSFGKVIDEKLFF.

The V and J genes are TRBV11-2 and TRBJ2-1; 8 bases map to TRBD2. Trimming took 6 bases from V and 7 from J; bases not matched to a gene: 11. Per germline, CDR1 SGHAT and CDR2 FQNNGV. This CDR3 region has 15 residues. The CDR3 DNA reads as TGTGCCAGCAGAAATGGACTAGCCCTGGGGAATGAGCAGTTCTTC. Its translation is CASRNGLALGNEQFF.

This clonotype was seen more than once but under ten times. J is TRBJ1-1 and V is TRBV20-1, with a tentative D call TRBD1 (5 bases). Deletions cut 7 bases from V and 0 bases from J, with 15 bases between. The CDR3 runs 14 residues. Germline CDR1 reads DFQATT; CDR2 reads SNEGSKA (reference sequence). CDR3 protein: CSVKPGGMNTEAFF. CDR3 nucleotides: TGCAGTGTCAAACCGGGGGGGATGAACACTGAAGCTTTCTTT.

This clonotype was counted ten times or more. The chain has TRBV27 and TRBJ2-7; a possible D gene is TRBD2 (5 bases). V lost 2 bases and J 3 bases, leaving 8 bases between the germline ends. Germline V CDR1 and CDR2: MNHEY, SMNVEV (reference sequence). The CDR3 length is 13 residues. The CDR3 spells CASSLRGNYEQYF. The CDR3 DNA is TGTGCCAGCAGTTTACGGGGAAACTACGAGCAGTACTTC.

The sample holds many counts of this clonotype. The V and J genes are TRBV7-9 and TRBJ2-3, with 9 bases that match TRBD2. Germline V lookup: CDR1 SEHNR, CDR2 FQNEAQ (reference sequence). There are 15 residues in the CDR3. V gave up 5 bases and J gave up 2 bases; unmatched junction bases: 5. CDR3 in amino acids: CASSTRLADTDTQYF. Written as DNA, the CDR3 is TGTGCCAGCAGCACCCGACTAGCGGACACAGATACGCAGTATTTT.

This chain uses TRBV20-1 with TRBJ2-2; D remains unclear. This CDR3 spans 12 amino acids. Germline values: CDR1 DFQATT, CDR2 SNEGSKA (reference sequence). V dropped 0 bases and J dropped 5 bases, with 4 bases sitting between them. The CDR3 loop is CSARELTGELFF. CDR3 DNA sequence: TGCAGTGCTAGAGAACTGACCGGGGAGCTGTTTTTT.

This clonotype showed up many times. The rearrangement links TRBV28 to TRBJ1-1; 7 positions match TRBD1. The V gene's germline CDR1 is MDHEN and CDR2 SYDVKM. This CDR3 has 15 amino acids. After removal of 5 bases from V and 2 bases from J, the junction contained 8 bases not matched to a gene. CDR3 nucleotide sequence: TGTGCCAGCAGTCCCGCCGGGACAGAAAACACTGAAGCTTTCTTT. As protein: CASSPAGTENTEAFF.

This clonotype has only a few counts. The chain joins TRBV7-2 to TRBJ1-5; 8 bases map to TRBD1. Trimming cost V 5 bases and J 7 bases; bases outside gene matches: 7. The CDR3 sequence is 14 residues long. Germline lookup yields CDR1 SGHTA and CDR2 FQGNSA. The chain's CDR3 is CASSVTGGSQPQHF. The DNA of the CDR3 is TGTGCCAGCAGCGTTACAGGGGGGTCGCAGCCCCAGCATTTT.

This clonotype was counted a few times. The chain links TRBV12-3 or TRBV12-4 to TRBJ2-5; 10 nucleotides line up with TRBD2. J gave up 4 bases and V 6 bases, and 5 bases lay outside the gene matches. CDR3 length: 14 residues. CDR3 sequence reads: CASSPSGRGETQYF. The CDR3 region has the DNA TGTGCCAGCAGCCCCAGCGGGAGGGGAGAGACCCAGTACTTC.

This clonotype was counted a few times. At one end the junction does not follow the germline gene, possibly because of a read error. This chain uses TRBV3-1 with TRBJ1-4, with D possibly being TRBD1 (6 bases). Germline V gives CDR1 LGHDT, CDR2 YNNKEL (reference sequence). CDR3 length equals 14 residues. This CDR3 is CASRQVGGDEKLFF. The CDR3 DNA follows: TGTGCCAGCAGACAAGTAGGGGGTGACGAAAAACTGTTTTTT.

Ten or more counts support this clonotype. The chain combines TRBV20-1 with TRBJ2-1, with 11 nucleotides matching TRBD1. V shed 4 bases, J shed 7 bases, and the junction held 6 bases outside the gene matches. This CDR3 is 14 amino acids long. The germline CDR1 and CDR2 sequences are DFQATT and SNEGSKA (reference sequence). The CDR3: CSATRTGGGNEQFF. The CDR3 region has the DNA TGCAGTGCTACCCGGACAGGGGGCGGGAATGAGCAGTTCTTC.

This clonotype was counted between two and nine times. The chain employs TRBV27 and TRBJ2-2; D gene ambiguous. The V and J ends lost 7 bases and 2 bases respectively, with 5 bases between them. Germline CDR1 reads MNHEY; CDR2 reads SMNVEV (reference sequence). This CDR3 is built from 12 residues. CDR3 region: CASKFNTGELFF. The DNA for the CDR3 is TGTGCCAGCAAATTCAACACCGGGGAGCTGTTTTTT.